The 27 T cell receptor beta chains below all came from one sample that was sequenced in a study of radiation and T cells in renal cell carcinoma. The method was immunoSEQ multiplex PCR; TCRdb's version includes in-frame clones alone and lacks a portion of them. The table lists 160,000 or so clones, roughly 86% of them singletons, with about an eighth in the top ten. Time point indicated: blood 2 weeks post-SBRT. The treatment here: 15 Gy SBRT to primary tumor, nephrectomy 4 weeks later. The material sequenced was blood, taken from a patient whose treatment included radiotherapy and nephrectomy. These TCRs come from a woman in her forties or fifties with renal cell carcinoma.

The chain carries TRBV7-9 and TRBJ1-4; a weak D match, TRBD1 (5 bases). The germline V gene encodes CDR1 SEHNR and CDR2 FQNEAQ (reference sequence). V was shortened by 5 bases and J by 2 bases, with 12 bases between the two germline ends. The CDR3 runs 15 residues. In nucleotides, the CDR3 is TGTGCCAGCAGCCGGCAGGGCACTACTAATGAAAAACTGTTTTTT. Residues: CASSRQGTTNEKLFF.

This sequence joins TRBV4-1 and TRBJ1-2; 8 bases are a match to TRBD1. The V gene's germline CDR1 is MGHRA and CDR2 YSYEKL. The CDR3 is 16 residues long. J was trimmed by 5 bases and V by 2 bases; bases with no gene match: 10. CDR3 protein: CASSQNLPTGVYGYTF. CDR3 nucleotide sequence: TGCGCCAGCAGCCAAAACCTTCCGACAGGGGTTTATGGCTACACCTTC.

The V gene is TRBV21-1, the J gene TRBJ1-1. TRBV21-1 is a recognized pseudogene. The CDR3 covers 13 residues. For the CDR3, the DNA is TGTGCCAGCACCCCTCCGGGGGACACTGAAGCTTTCTTT. Translated: CASTPPGDTEAFF.

The chain combines TRBV19 with TRBJ1-2; D gene uncertain. CDR1 and CDR2 (germline): LNHDA, SQIVND (reference sequence). CDR3 length equals 11 residues. Trimming pared 10 bases from V and 3 bases from J, leaving 9 bases between. CDR3 sequence: CAKQVDYGYTF. In DNA, the CDR3 is TGTGCCAAGCAGGTTGACTATGGCTACACCTTC.

The gene calls are TRBV5-1 and TRBJ1-1; tentatively, D is TRBD1 (5 bases). The CDR3 covers 15 residues. The V gene lost 3 bases and the J gene lost 0 bases, with 12 bases spanning the gap. Germline V gene sequence: CDR1 SGHRS, CDR2 YFSETQ. CDR3 sequence: CASSSGDGMNTEAFF. CDR3 in DNA: TGCGCCAGCAGCTCTGGGGACGGCATGAACACTGAAGCTTTCTTT.

The chain is built from TRBV7-9 and TRBJ2-1; 10 nucleotides match TRBD1. The CDR3 has 16 residues. Germline CDR1 SEHNR, CDR2 FQNEAQ (reference sequence). V gave up 5 bases and J gave up 9 bases; unmatched junction bases: 13. This CDR3 is CASSGRDRGSVSEQFF. In nucleotides, the CDR3 is TGTGCCAGCAGCGGCCGGGACAGGGGATCGGTTAGTGAGCAGTTCTTC.

The rearrangement links TRBV7-9 to TRBJ2-2; perhaps TRBD2 as D (5 bases). V was shortened by 4 bases and J by 5 bases, with 14 bases between the two germline ends. The CDR3 extends over 15 amino acids. Germline CDR1 SEHNR, CDR2 FQNEAQ (reference sequence). CDR3 sequence (DNA): TGTGCCAGCAGCTGGCAGGTGGGAGATACCGGGGAGCTGTTTTTT. Translated: CASSWQVGDTGELFF.

The genes are TRBV7-9 and TRBJ1-1; possible D gene TRBD1, 6 bases. Germline lookup yields CDR1 SEHNR and CDR2 FQNEAQ (reference sequence). Trimming cost V 5 bases and J 3 bases, with 16 bases left between them. The CDR3 runs to 15 residues. The CDR3 here is CASSQGWGPDTEAFF. DNA of the CDR3: TGTGCCAGCAGCCAGGGGTGGGGACCCGACACTGAAGCTTTCTTT.

This rearrangement joins TRBV6-5 to TRBJ2-1; 9 bases are shared with TRBD2. The CDR3 loop spans 16 amino acids. From germline, CDR1 is MNHEY and CDR2 SVGAGI. With 2 bases clipped from V and 7 bases from J, the junction kept 9 bases outside the gene matches. The CDR3 bases are TGTGCCAGCAGTTACGCCCGGGCGGGGGGGCGTAATGAGCAGTTCTTC. It specifies CASSYARAGGRNEQFF.

CDR3 nucleotide sequence: TGTGCCAGCAGCTTAAACGTAGGAGGGAGCACTGAAGCTTTCTTT. This codes for CASSLNVGGSTEAFF. This chain links TRBV7-3 with TRBJ1-1, with no clear D. CDR3 length: 15 residues. The germline gives CDR1 SGHTA, CDR2 FQGTGA. V was clipped by 1 base and J by 4 bases, with 13 bases between them.

The chain combines TRBV6-5 with TRBJ1-2; D is perhaps TRBD1 (5 bases). CDR1 and CDR2 (germline): MNHEY, SVGAGI. V dropped 0 bases and J dropped 4 bases, with 15 bases sitting between them. This CDR3 region has 16 residues. The CDR3 coding sequence is TGTGCCAGCAGTTACTCGTCCCCAGGGCGTGGCTATGGCTACACCTTC. The encoded protein is CASSYSSPGRGYGYTF.

The rearrangement links TRBV7-9 to TRBJ1-1; TRBD1 might be the D (5 bases). The CDR3 extends over 14 amino acids. Germline V lookup: CDR1 SEHNR, CDR2 FQNEAQ (reference sequence). With 5 bases removed from V and 8 bases from J, the gap between germline ends came to 18 bases. This chain's CDR3 is CASSHAGPTGEAFF. The CDR3 DNA follows: TGTGCCAGCAGCCACGCGGGACCGACGGGAGAAGCTTTCTTT.

The rearrangement links TRBV4-3 to TRBJ2-2; D possibly corresponds to TRBD1 (5 bases). Germline V CDR1 and CDR2: LGHNA, YSLEER. Deletions cut 0 bases from V and 4 bases from J, with 15 bases between. This CDR3 spans 17 amino acids. CDR3 in DNA: TGCGCCAGCAGCCAAGAAGGGGCGCAAGACGGCACCGGGGAGCTGTTTTTT. Protein sequence: CASSQEGAQDGTGELFF.

This clone was seen just once. The CDR3 nucleotides read TGTGCCAGCACCACGACAGTGAGCTCCTACGAGCAGTACTTC. As protein: CASTTTVSSYEQYF. V gene TRBV6-1 combines with J gene TRBJ2-7; maybe TRBD1 (5 bases). V lost 7 bases and J 0 bases, leaving 13 bases between the germline ends. The CDR3 has 14 amino acids. CDR1 and CDR2 from the germline V gene are MNHNS and SASEGT.

V gene TRBV5-1 combines with J gene TRBJ2-3; D is perhaps TRBD2 (6 bases). Deletions cut 0 bases from V and 4 bases from J, with 18 bases between. Germline V CDR1 and CDR2: SGHRS, YFSETQ. There are 17 residues in the CDR3. This CDR3 is CASSLEPGLDLPDTQYF. CDR3 DNA: TGCGCCAGCAGCTTGGAGCCGGGACTCGATCTTCCAGATACGCAGTATTTT.

The V and J genes are TRBV19 and TRBJ1-6, with 8 positions matching TRBD1. CDR1 is LNHDA and CDR2 is SQIVND in the germline V gene (reference sequence). V lost 1 base and J lost 8; bases outside the gene matches: 16. The CDR3 totals 19 residues. The CDR3 DNA is TGTGCCAGTAGTATAGGGCGGAACAGGGGGAGAAGTGGTTATTCACCCCTCCACTTT. It yields the protein CASSIGRNRGRSGYSPLHF.

The chain uses TRBV14 and TRBJ2-7, with D hard to call. CDR1 is SGHDN and CDR2 is FVKESK in the germline V gene. The germline V and J ends were trimmed by 0 bases and 3 bases, with 15 bases remaining between them. The CDR3 extends over 16 amino acids. The CDR3 bases are TGTGCCAGCAGCCAAGAGGATGAGAAAGCTCACTACGAGCAGTACTTC. Its translation is CASSQEDEKAHYEQYF. The full variable domain, with the rest looked up from reference TRBV14 and TRBJ2-7, is EAGVTQFPSHSVIEKGQTVTLRCDPISGHDNLYWYRRVMGKEIKFLLHFVKESKQDESGMPNNRFLAERTGGTYSTLKVQPAELEDSGVYFCASSQEDEKAHYEQYFGPGTRLTVT.

This chain connects TRBV7-6 to TRBJ1-2, with 7 bases fitting TRBD1. V dropped 1 base and J dropped 3; count of bases not matched to a gene: 5. Germline assignment: CDR1 SGHVS and CDR2 FNYEAQ. This CDR3 has 15 residues. The DNA for the CDR3 is TGTGCCAGCAGCTTAGGGACAGGCACGGACTATGGCTACACCTTC. Translated, it gives CASSLGTGTDYGYTF. The complete variable domain, with remaining parts taken from reference TRBV7-6 and TRBJ1-2, reads GAGVSQSPRYKVTKRGQDVALRCDPISGHVSLYWYRQALGQGPEFLTYFNYEAQQDKSGLPNDRFSAERPEGSISTLTIQRTEQRDSAMYRCASSLGTGTDYGYTFGSGTRLTVV.

The chain uses TRBV6-1 and TRBJ2-1, with 8 bases that match TRBD2. The length of the CDR3 is 15 residues. After removal of 1 base from V and 6 bases from J, the junction contained 5 bases not matched to a gene. In germline, CDR1 is MNHNS, CDR2 SASEGT. CDR3 coding DNA: TGTGCCAGCAGTGAAGTCGGGGGGGCCAGCAATGAGCAGTTCTTC. Amino acids: CASSEVGGASNEQFF.

This chain joins TRBV18 and TRBJ1-3, with 7 bases fitting TRBD1. The V segment lost 3 bases and the J segment 0 bases; nucleotides outside the gene matches: 11. The length of the CDR3 is 18 residues. Germline V CDR1 and CDR2: KGHSH, LQKENI. The CDR3 region is CASSPVPPGQSSGNTIYF. CDR3 sequence (DNA): TGTGCCAGCTCACCTGTCCCACCGGGACAGAGCTCTGGAAACACCATATATTTT.

V gene TRBV5-6 combines with J gene TRBJ1-6; D is possibly TRBD1 (5 bases). This CDR3 has 15 residues. The germline V and J ends were trimmed by 4 bases and 4 bases, with 12 bases remaining between them. Germline values: CDR1 SGHDT, CDR2 YYEEEE. The CDR3 spells CASSLGTGYNSPLHF. The CDR3 DNA follows: TGTGCCAGCAGCCTTGGGACGGGTTATAATTCACCCCTCCACTTT.

V and J are TRBV6-5 and TRBJ1-1; D unclear. Looked up from germline, CDR1 is MNHEY and CDR2 is SVGAGI. V gave up 0 bases and J gave up 0 bases, with 5 bases separating them. There are 14 residues in the CDR3. CDR3 in DNA: TGTGCCAGCAGTTACTCTGGGTTGAACACTGAAGCTTTCTTT. Translation gives CASSYSGLNTEAFF.

This clone occurred once. The V and J genes are TRBV4-2 and TRBJ2-1, with D perhaps TRBD2 (6 bases). Trimming pared 0 bases from V and 4 bases from J, leaving 16 bases between. The CDR3 contains 17 residues. Germline CDR1 LGHNA, CDR2 YNFKEQ. Here the CDR3 reads CASSQEFRTSLYNEQFF. CDR3 sequence (DNA): TGTGCCAGCAGCCAAGAATTTAGAACTAGCCTTTACAATGAGCAGTTCTTC.

This clone was seen only once. The chain employs TRBV6-5 and TRBJ2-7; the D gene could be TRBD1 or TRBD2 (5 bases each). With 6 bases removed from V and 8 bases from J, the gap between germline ends came to 20 bases. Per the germline V gene, CDR1 is MNHEY and CDR2 is SVGAGI. CDR3 length: 14 residues. Here the CDR3 DNA reads TGTGCCAGCAGCCCTCCCGGGACGCCAGAAAAGCAGTACTTC. Residues: CASSPPGTPEKQYF.

This chain joins TRBV19 and TRBJ1-1; D is unresolved. V lost 3 bases to trimming and J lost 1 base, with 6 bases between them. The CDR3 covers 13 residues. Germline V gene lookup returns CDR1 LNHDA and CDR2 SQIVND (reference sequence). CDR3 coding DNA: TGTGCCAGTAGTATCCGGCAGAACACTGAAGCTTTCTTT. Its protein is CASSIRQNTEAFF.

The J gene is TRBJ1-1, the V gene TRBV25-1, with D perhaps matching TRBD1 (5 bases). Germline CDR1 reads MGHDK; CDR2 reads SYGVNS. V lost 8 bases and J 11 bases, leaving 15 bases between the germline ends. The CDR3 loop spans 11 amino acids. CDR3 sequence reads: CASHRDGDAFF. DNA of the CDR3: TGTGCCAGCCATCGGGACGGCGACGCTTTCTTT.

This clone was counted a single time. The CDR3 DNA reads TGCGCCAGCAGCTTGGAGGGCAGGGTAATCGAGACCCAGTACTTC. Amino acid sequence: CASSLEGRVIETQYF. The rearrangement uses TRBV5-1 and TRBJ2-5; maybe TRBD1 (5 bases). The V gene lost 0 bases and the J gene lost 5 bases, with 14 bases spanning the gap. The CDR3 sequence is 15 residues long. Germline-derived CDR1 and CDR2 are SGHRS and YFSETQ.